One T cell receptor beta chain is described in this entry. The data derive from a study of T cells expressing NK-cell markers. On the study more broadly: Sorted CD3+CD56-NKG2C+, CD3+CD56+NKG2C+ and CD3+CD56+NKG2C- T cells supplied the TCR beta repertoires.

CDR1 LGHNT and CDR2 FRNRAP come from the germline V gene. The CDR3 is 15 amino acids. Template switching by 5'RACE with UMIs generated the TCR beta cDNA. TCRdb reworked the 5' RACE reads into one entry per CDR3 protein, no DNA. The ten top clones account for approximately 3.5%, within a sample of 550,000 or so distinct CDR3 sequences. The source material was blood T cells: a sorted CD56 or NKG2C T cell subset, CD4+ or CD8+ T cells, or bulk PBMC T cells (not recorded which). This chain uses TRBV12-5 with TRBJ2-5; TCRdb reports TRBD2, a call that lacks DNA to check it against. This TCR derives from a man between 18 and 35 years old in good health. CDR3 residues: CASGVGMGLQETQYF.